This T cell receptor beta chain stems from a study of blood T cell repertoires in COVID-19. About the research overall: Donors in the United States, Italy and Spain gave samples during acute or convalescent COVID-19.

Germline V CDR1 and CDR2: KGHDR, SFDVKD. V was clipped by 5 bases and J by 6 bases; unmatched bases: 10. CDR3 length equals 16 residues. Under the authors' procedure: Nucleated cell number was recorded as an estimate derived from reference gene primer amplification. TCRdb's table, derived via immunoSEQ multiplex PCR, lists solely in-frame clones and lacks some. D and trimming come from the DNA, and the V and J calls and clone size come from that table. The table has 150,000 or so clones, around nine tenths seen once. The receptor comes from a man in his fifties with acute or convalescent COVID-19. The V gene is TRBV24-1, the J gene TRBJ2-3; 10 positions agree with TRBD2. The source material was peripheral blood. In DNA form, the CDR3 reads TGTGCCACCAGTGGTATAGCGGGGGGTGACGCGGATACGCAGTATTTT. Residues: CATSGIAGGDADTQYF.